The sequence of this T cell receptor (beta chain) was determined in a study of blood T cells in healthy people across ages. The use of a sample-barcoded 5' primer and a J-beta primer mix characterized a second PCR of roughly 7 to 11 cycles. TCRdb itself ran the 5' RACE reads through MiXCR, one entry per CDR3 protein. The sample yields some 800,000 distinct CDR3 sequences, about 42% seen once. This clonotype turned up a few times. Its antigen is currently unknown. Regarding the study as a whole: Reliance upon unsorted PBMCs precluded definitive naive versus antigen-experienced comparison. Diversity estimated from one million T cells was considered an underestimate.

There were healthy Caucasian individuals from Russia, aged about 6 to 95, serving as donors. What was sequenced was blood. This clonotype originated in a man aged 55 to 69 in good health.

Here the CDR3 reads CASIRQGKNTEAFF. DNA for the CDR3: TGTGCCAGCATCCGACAGGGGAAGAACACTGAAGCTTTCTTT. This sequence joins TRBV6-1 and TRBJ1-1; TRBD1 aligns across 8 bases. Trimming at V came to 7 bases and at J to 1 base, leaving 5 bases not matched to a gene. Per germline, CDR1 MNHNS and CDR2 SASEGT. The CDR3 runs 14 residues.